Below are 27 T cell receptor beta chains sequenced from a single sample in a study of identifying expanded T cells in peripheral blood. The protocol was immunoSEQ multiplex PCR, while the TCRdb copy is restricted to in-frame clones and leaves out a portion. The top ten clones hold less than 7% of a sample with about 100,000 clones, roughly 88% of them seen once. The sequenced sample was blood. These TCRs come from a person aged 18 to 75 in good health.

V is TRBV5-1 and J is TRBJ1-2; D is unclear. V was cut by 5 bases and J by 4 bases, with 12 bases left in between. The CDR3 contains 13 residues. The germline CDR1 and CDR2 sequences are SGHRS and YFSETQ. The CDR3 reads CASRGSPLYGYTF. CDR3 nucleotides: TGCGCCAGCAGAGGTTCACCACTCTATGGCTACACCTTC.

The V gene is TRBV19, the J gene TRBJ1-5, with a tentative D call TRBD1 (5 bases). CDR1 and CDR2 from the germline V gene are LNHDA and SQIVND (reference sequence). The CDR3 contains 15 residues. V was pared by 10 bases and J by 3 bases, with 19 bases between. The chain's CDR3 is CANSPGVGLNQPQHF. The CDR3 DNA reads TGTGCCAATAGCCCAGGTGTGGGGCTCAATCAGCCCCAGCATTTT.

This clone was seen only once. V usage is TRBV7-8 and J usage is TRBJ1-2, with 8 bases fitting TRBD1. CDR1 SGHVS and CDR2 FQNEAQ come from the germline V gene. The CDR3 sequence is 16 residues long. V gave up 4 bases and J gave up 2 bases; unmatched junction bases: 9. DNA of the CDR3: TGTGCCAGCAGCTCAAACTGGGCAGGGGGCAACTATGGCTACACCTTC. Encoded protein: CASSSNWAGGNYGYTF. Full variable domain (outside the CDR3, taken from reference TRBV7-8 and TRBJ1-2): GAGVSQSPRYKVAKRGQDVALRCDPISGHVSLFWYQQALGQGPEFLTYFQNEAQLDKSGLPSDRFFAERPEGSVSTLKIQRTQQEDSAVYLCASSSNWAGGNYGYTFGSGTRLTVV.

The sample holds one count of this clone. The V call is TRBV6-5, the J call TRBJ1-1; D unclear. CDR1 and CDR2 from the germline V gene are MNHEY and SVGAGI. V lost 5 bases, J lost 5 bases, and 18 bases lay in between. The CDR3 length is 15 residues. The CDR3: CASSGRLGKSTEAFF. CDR3 DNA sequence: TGTGCCAGCAGTGGTCGTCTGGGTAAGTCGACTGAAGCTTTCTTT.

This clone was counted once. The genes are TRBV13 and TRBJ2-1, with 8 bases fitting TRBD2. V lost 5 bases, J lost 7 bases, and 13 bases stayed unmatched. The CDR3 loop spans 16 amino acids. In germline, CDR1 is PRHDT, CDR2 FYEKMQ (reference sequence). The DNA of the CDR3 is TGTGCCAGCAGCATTCCGGGAGGGAGAATACCGAATGAGCAGTTCTTC. This encodes CASSIPGGRIPNEQFF.

The chain employs TRBV6-1 and TRBJ1-1; D call uncertain. Germline CDR1 is MNHNS and CDR2 is SASEGT. V shed 4 bases and J shed 1 base, with 7 bases lying between them. The CDR3 totals 13 residues. The CDR3 loop reads CASSGLSNTEAFF. CDR3 nucleotides: TGTGCCAGCAGTGGACTATCGAACACTGAAGCTTTCTTT.

In DNA form, the CDR3 reads TGTGCCAGCAGGAACCTTGACCCCCTCGAAAAACTGTTTTTT. Its protein is CASRNLDPLEKLFF. V gene TRBV6-5 combines with J gene TRBJ1-4; D is undetermined. Germline V CDR1 and CDR2: MNHEY, SVGAGI. The CDR3 runs to 14 residues. V lost 6 bases to trimming and J lost 8 bases, with 16 bases between them.

The chain is built from TRBV27 and TRBJ1-5, with 9 bases that match TRBD1. Losses at the gene ends were 4 bases for V and 0 bases for J; bases not matched to a gene: 4. The CDR3 has 16 residues. Germline V gene lookup returns CDR1 MNHEY and CDR2 SMNVEV (reference sequence). CDR3: CASSSTGGNSNQPQHF. The CDR3 region has the DNA TGTGCCAGCAGTTCGACAGGGGGTAATAGCAATCAGCCCCAGCATTTT.

The gene calls are TRBV6-4 and TRBJ1-6; D unclear. Germline V gene lookup returns CDR1 MRHNA and CDR2 SNTAGT. The CDR3 loop spans 17 amino acids. The V end was cut by 6 bases, the J end by 2 bases, with 17 bases between. DNA for the CDR3: TGTGCCAGCAGCCGCCGGGTTTCAGGTACCTATAATTCACCCCTCCACTTT. It codes for CASSRRVSGTYNSPLHF.

The V and J genes are TRBV11-3 and TRBJ1-3; 7 bases map to TRBD1. Germline lookup yields CDR1 SGHNT and CDR2 YENEEA. The CDR3 loop spans 19 amino acids. Trimming removed 0 bases from V and 3 bases from J; junction bases left unmatched: 14. The CDR3 region is CASSLDLGTDLILGNTIYF. Here the CDR3 DNA reads TGTGCCAGCAGCTTAGATCTTGGGACAGACTTAATTCTTGGAAACACCATATATTTT.

CDR3: CASSQESSSYEQYF. The CDR3 DNA is TGCGCCAGCAGCCAAGAGAGCAGTTCCTACGAGCAGTACTTC. This chain connects TRBV4-1 to TRBJ2-7; no reliable D call. The germline V gene encodes CDR1 MGHRA and CDR2 YSYEKL. V was trimmed by 0 bases and J by 1 base, leaving 7 bases between them. The CDR3 runs 14 residues.

V gene TRBV4-2 combines with J gene TRBJ1-2; TRBD1 matches 10 bases. Per germline, CDR1 LGHNA and CDR2 YNFKEQ. The CDR3 consists of 17 residues. After removal of 4 bases from V and 2 bases from J, the junction contained 10 bases not matched to a gene. CDR3 bases: TGTGCCAGCAGCCGTCTCTTAGGGACAGGGGTGAACTATGGCTACACCTTC. Its protein product is CASSRLLGTGVNYGYTF.

Only a few counts were recorded for this clone. The chain combines TRBV4-1 with TRBJ2-6; D uncertain. The length of the CDR3 is 14 residues. The V end lost 1 base, the J end lost 4 bases, and 5 bases lay between the germline ends. Per germline, CDR1 MGHRA and CDR2 YSYEKL. The CDR3 spells CASSQVDGANVLTF. The CDR3 DNA is TGCGCCAGCAGCCAAGTAGACGGGGCCAACGTCCTGACTTTC.

This clone was recorded once. The chain recombines TRBV7-2 with TRBJ1-5, with 11 bases fitting TRBD1. J was trimmed by 7 bases and V by 5 bases; bases with no gene match: 7. CDR3 length: 15 residues. CDR1 is SGHTA and CDR2 is FQGNSA in the germline V gene. This CDR3 is CASSQRTGGMQPQHF. In DNA, the CDR3 is TGTGCCAGCAGCCAAAGGACAGGGGGCATGCAGCCCCAGCATTTT.

V and J are TRBV6-6 and TRBJ1-2; maybe TRBD1 (5 bases). Per the germline V gene, CDR1 is MNHNY and CDR2 is SVGAGI (reference sequence). The ends were cut back, 6 bases at V and 3 bases at J, with 17 bases in the middle. The CDR3 sequence is 15 residues long. CDR3 sequence (DNA): TGTGCCAGCAGCGACACCTCCGGGACGGACTATGGCTACACCTTC. Protein: CASSDTSGTDYGYTF.

This chain connects TRBV7-9 to TRBJ2-7; D gene uncertain. The CDR3 loop spans 14 amino acids. V shed 5 bases and J shed 4 bases, with 15 bases lying between them. Germline-derived CDR1 and CDR2 are SEHNR and FQNEAQ (reference sequence). The CDR3 nucleotides read TGTGCCAGCAGCAAAAACTCTAGAGCTTACGAGCAGTACTTC. It is translated as CASSKNSRAYEQYF.

This clone was recorded once. In DNA, the CDR3 is TGTGCCTGGAACAGGGTGGGAGAGACCCAGTACTTC. Its translation is CAWNRVGETQYF. V gene TRBV30 combines with J gene TRBJ2-5, with D perhaps TRBD1 (6 bases). The CDR3 is made up of 12 amino acids. Germline CDR1 GTSNPN, CDR2 SVGIG (reference sequence). The V and J ends lost 4 bases and 4 bases respectively, with 10 bases between them.

The rearrangement links TRBV5-1 to TRBJ1-2; TRBD1 matches 9 bases. The junction had 4 bases not matched to a gene; V was cut back by 4 bases and J by 3 bases. CDR3 length: 14 residues. Germline V gene data show CDR1 as SGHRS and CDR2 as YFSETQ. CDR3 DNA sequence: TGCGCCAGCAGCGGGACAGGGAGTTACTATGGCTACACCTTC. Protein product: CASSGTGSYYGYTF.

This clone came up once. J is TRBJ2-3 and V is TRBV2; D not resolved. The V and J ends lost 6 bases and 4 bases respectively, with 8 bases between them. The CDR3 is 12 amino acids. CDR1 is SNHLY and CDR2 is FYNNEI in the germline V gene. The CDR3 nucleotides are TGTGCCAGCAGCCTCGGGCCAGATACGCAGTATTTT. Its protein product is CASSLGPDTQYF.

This clone was observed a single time. This chain uses TRBV19 with TRBJ1-3, with D tentatively TRBD1 (5 bases). Trimming shortened V by 5 bases and J by 4 bases, and 18 bases separated the two germline ends. The CDR3 spans 16 residues. The germline V gene has CDR1 LNHDA and CDR2 SQIVND (reference sequence). In nucleotides, the CDR3 is TGTGCCAGTAGTCTGAAGGGGAACTCGCGCGGAAACACCATATATTTT. As protein: CASSLKGNSRGNTIYF.

The chain joins TRBV2 to TRBJ1-5; D unclear. CDR3 size: 15 residues. The germline CDR1 and CDR2 sequences are SNHLY and FYNNEI. V shed 3 bases and J shed 4 bases, with 13 bases lying between them. CDR3 DNA sequence: TGTGCCAGCAGTGACACCCTCCCCGCTAATCAGCCCCAGCATTTT. This translates into CASSDTLPANQPQHF.

V is TRBV18 and J is TRBJ1-5; D is possibly TRBD1 (5 bases). The CDR3 contains 15 residues. Per germline, CDR1 KGHSH and CDR2 LQKENI. V was clipped by 3 bases and J by 0 bases, with 9 bases between them. Here the CDR3 reads CASSPGGNSNQPQHF. The CDR3 nucleotides read TGTGCCAGCTCACCTGGGGGTAATAGCAATCAGCCCCAGCATTTT. Variable domain in full (rest from reference TRBV18 and TRBJ1-5): NAGVMQNPRHLVRRRGQEARLRCSPMKGHSHVYWYRQLPEEGLKFMVYLQKENIIDESGMPKERFSAEFPKEGPSILRIQQVVRGDSAAYFCASSPGGNSNQPQHFGDGTRLSIL.

The chain links TRBV7-2 to TRBJ2-7; tentative D call: TRBD2 (5 bases). The ends were cut back, 3 bases at V and 12 bases at J, with 12 bases in the middle. CDR3 length equals 11 residues. From germline, CDR1 is SGHTA and CDR2 FQGNSA. The CDR3 spells CASSFGGAPYF. Here the CDR3 DNA reads TGTGCCAGCAGCTTCGGAGGTGCCCCGTACTTC.

CDR3 protein: CASSLKAGPYEQYF. CDR3 DNA: TGTGCCAGCAGCTTAAAAGCGGGACCCTACGAGCAGTACTTC. The V and J genes are TRBV11-2 and TRBJ2-7, with 7 nucleotides matching TRBD2. The CDR3 sequence is 14 residues long. With V trimmed by 2 bases and J by 2 bases, 3 bases remained unmatched. The V gene's germline CDR1 is SGHAT and CDR2 FQNNGV.

The gene calls are TRBV6-5 and TRBJ1-3, with D possibly matching TRBD1 (5 bases). The CDR3 extends over 16 amino acids. V lost 2 bases, J lost 0 bases, and 11 bases lay in between. Looked up from germline, CDR1 is MNHEY and CDR2 is SVGAGI. DNA of the CDR3: TGTGCCAGCAGTTACGTTATGGGGCTCTCTGGAAACACCATATATTTT. It is translated as CASSYVMGLSGNTIYF.

The chain recombines TRBV7-2 with TRBJ2-1; D unresolved. The CDR3 has 13 residues. Germline V gene data show CDR1 as SGHTA and CDR2 as FQGNSA. With 1 base removed from V and 10 bases from J, the gap between germline ends came to 11 bases. The CDR3 DNA reads as TGTGCCAGCAGCTTAGTGGGATTCGTGGAGCAGTTCTTC. Amino acids: CASSLVGFVEQFF. The whole variable domain, filled in from reference TRBV7-2 and TRBJ2-1, reads GAGVSQSPSNKVTEKGKDVELRCDPISGHTALYWYRQSLGQGLEFLIYFQGNSAPDKSGLPSDRFSAERTGGSVSTLTIQRTQQEDSAVYLCASSLVGFVEQFFGPGTRLTVL.

J is TRBJ2-1 and V is TRBV27; 8 positions match TRBD1. The CDR3 runs to 15 residues. Germline CDR1 MNHEY, CDR2 SMNVEV (reference sequence). V lost 5 bases, J lost 7 bases, and 10 bases stayed unmatched. CDR3 sequence (DNA): TGTGCCAGCAGTGAATTGGACAGGGCCGTGAATGAGCAGTTCTTC. Translating it yields CASSELDRAVNEQFF.